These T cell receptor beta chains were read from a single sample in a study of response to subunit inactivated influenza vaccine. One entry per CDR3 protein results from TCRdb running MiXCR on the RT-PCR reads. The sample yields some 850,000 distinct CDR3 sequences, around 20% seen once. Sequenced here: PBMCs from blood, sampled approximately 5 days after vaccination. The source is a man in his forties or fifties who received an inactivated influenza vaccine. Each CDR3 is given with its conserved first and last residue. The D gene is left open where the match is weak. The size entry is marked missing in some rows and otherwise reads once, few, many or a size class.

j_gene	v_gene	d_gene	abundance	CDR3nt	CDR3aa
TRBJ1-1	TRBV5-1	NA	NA	TGCGCCAGCACCAATACAGGGAACACTGAAGCTTTCTTT	CASTNTGNTEAFF
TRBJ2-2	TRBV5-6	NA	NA	TGTGCCAGCAGCAACGGGGCGCTTAGCACCGGGGAGCTGTTTTTT	CASSNGALSTGELFF
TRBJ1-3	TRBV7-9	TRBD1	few	TGTGCCAGCAGCTTGCGGGACAGCCCAGCTGGAAACACCATATATTTT	CASSLRDSPAGNTIYF
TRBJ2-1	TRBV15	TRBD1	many	TGTGCCACCAGCCAAGAGGACAGGGAGGTTGACAATGAGCAGTTCTTC	CATSQEDREVDNEQFF
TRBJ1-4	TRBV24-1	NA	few	TGTGCCACCAGTCGTACAGGTGATGAAAAACTGTTTTTT	CATSRTGDEKLFF
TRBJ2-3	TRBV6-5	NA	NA	TGTGCCAGCAGTTATGGCCCGTGGGGGGCAGGCACAGATACGCAGTATTTT	CASSYGPWGAGTDTQYF
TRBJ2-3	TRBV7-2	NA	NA	TGTGCCAGCAGCAGCCAAGCGGTATTCACAGATACGCAGTATTTT	CASSSQAVFTDTQYF
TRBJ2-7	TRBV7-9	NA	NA	TGTGCCAGCAGCTCTCCCGGGATGCCATACTACGAGCAGTACTTC	CASSSPGMPYYEQYF
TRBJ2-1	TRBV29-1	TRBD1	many	TGCAGCGCTCGAACCGGGACAGACAATGAGCAGTTCTTC	CSARTGTDNEQFF
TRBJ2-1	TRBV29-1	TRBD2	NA	TGCAGCGTTGAAATTTCGGGACTAGCGGTGGAGCAGTTCTTC	CSVEISGLAVEQFF
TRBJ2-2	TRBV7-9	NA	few	TGTGCCAGCAGCCGGGACGTCGGAGAGGGCACCGGGGAGCTGTTTTTT	CASSRDVGEGTGELFF
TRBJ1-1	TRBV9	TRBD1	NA	TGTGCCAGCAGCGTAGAGGACAGGACTGAAGCTTTCTTT	CASSVEDRTEAFF
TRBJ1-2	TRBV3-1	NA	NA	TGTGCCAGCAGCCAAGGAGGAATATCTGGCTACACCTTC	CASSQGGISGYTF
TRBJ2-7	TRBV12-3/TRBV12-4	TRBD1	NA	TGTGCCAGCAGGGGACAGGGTCCCTACGAGCAGTACTTC	CASRGQGPYEQYF
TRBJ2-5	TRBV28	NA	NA	TGTGCCAGCAGTTTAAACAGGGCGACACAAGAGACCCAGTACTTC	CASSLNRATQETQYF
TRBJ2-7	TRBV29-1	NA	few	TGCAGCGTTGAAACCCAGGGAGGGGGCTACGAGCAGTACTTC	CSVETQGGGYEQYF
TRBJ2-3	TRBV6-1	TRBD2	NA	TGTGCCAGCAGGGCGGGACTAGCAGAAACAGATACGCAGTATTTT	CASRAGLAETDTQYF
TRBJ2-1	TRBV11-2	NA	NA	TGTGCCAGCAGCCCGCGTTATGTTCGGAGCTCCTACAATGAGCAGTTCTTC	CASSPRYVRSSYNEQFF
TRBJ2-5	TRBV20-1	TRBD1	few	TGCAGTGCTAGCCCGGACAGGGTGGAGACCCAGTACTTC	CSASPDRVETQYF
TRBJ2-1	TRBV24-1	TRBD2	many	TGTGCCACCAGTGAACTAGCGGGAAGGGGTGAGCAGTTCTTC	CATSELAGRGEQFF
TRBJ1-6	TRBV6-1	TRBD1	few	TGTGCCAGCAGGGTGGGACAGGGAGACGTACCCCTCCACTTT	CASRVGQGDVPLHF
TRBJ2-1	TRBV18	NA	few	TGTGCCAGCTCCGTACGGTCTATAGGGAATGAGCAGTTCTTC	CASSVRSIGNEQFF
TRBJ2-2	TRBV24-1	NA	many	TGTGCCACCAGTGACGTGGGAAGCACCGGGGAGCTGTTTTTT	CATSDVGSTGELFF
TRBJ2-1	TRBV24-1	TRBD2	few	TGTGCCACCAGTGATTTGTCGACTAGCGGGAGCTCCTACAATGAGCAGTTCTTC	CATSDLSTSGSSYNEQFF
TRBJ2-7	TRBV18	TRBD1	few	TGTGCCAGCTCACTGGGGACAGGGGGTTACTACGAGCAGTACTTC	CASSLGTGGYYEQYF
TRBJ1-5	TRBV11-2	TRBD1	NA	TGTGCCAGCAGCTACGAGGGACAGGGTACTTTGAGGAGCAATCAGCCCCAGCATTTT	CASSYEGQGTLRSNQPQHF
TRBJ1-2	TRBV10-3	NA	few	TGTGCCATCAGTCCCCTTCCGGGGGTCCACACCTTC	CAISPLPGVHTF
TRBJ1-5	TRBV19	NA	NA	TGTGCCAGTAGTGACATTTCGGGCAATCAGCCCCAGCATTTT	CASSDISGNQPQHF
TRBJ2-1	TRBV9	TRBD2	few	TGTGCCAGCAGCGGACTAGCCACAAGCAATGAGCAGTTCTTC	CASSGLATSNEQFF
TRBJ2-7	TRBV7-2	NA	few	TGTGCCAGCAGCCCCTGGGCCCAAACCTACGAGCAGTACTTC	CASSPWAQTYEQYF
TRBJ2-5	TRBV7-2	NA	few	TGTGCCAGCAGCATGACAGCGTACCAAGAGACCCAGTACTTC	CASSMTAYQETQYF
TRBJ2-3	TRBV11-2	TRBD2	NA	TGTGCCAGCAACCTACTAGCGGGAGAGGTAGATACGCAGTATTTT	CASNLLAGEVDTQYF
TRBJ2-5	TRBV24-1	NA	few	TGTGCCACCAGTGACAGGTTATATCGGGGGGACAAAGAGACCCAGTACTTC	CATSDRLYRGDKETQYF
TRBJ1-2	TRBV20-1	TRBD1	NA	TGCAGTGCTACCGGGACAGGGCATGGCTACACCTTC	CSATGTGHGYTF
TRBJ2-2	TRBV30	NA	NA	TGTGCCTGGAGTGTCCCAGGGCCCACCGGGGAGCTGTTTTTT	CAWSVPGPTGELFF
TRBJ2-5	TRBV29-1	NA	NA	TGCAGCGTTATGGACACGATGAATGAAGAGACCCAGTACTTC	CSVMDTMNEETQYF
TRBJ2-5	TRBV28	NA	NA	TGTGCCAGCACTTTAGGGGGGCCCTGGGAGACCCAGTACTTC	CASTLGGPWETQYF
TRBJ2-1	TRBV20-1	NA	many	TGCAGTGCTGAGGGAGGCGGCTCCTACAATGAGCAGTTCTTC	CSAEGGGSYNEQFF
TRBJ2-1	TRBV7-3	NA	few	TGTGCCAGCAGCTCCGGGACACTCATCGGGAATGAGCAGTTCTTC	CASSSGTLIGNEQFF
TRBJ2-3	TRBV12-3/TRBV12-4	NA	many	TGTGCCAGCAGTTGGACTCGCCGATCGGGTACGCAGTATTTT	CASSWTRRSGTQYF
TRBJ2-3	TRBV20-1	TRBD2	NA	TGCAGTGCTAGGGGAAGCGGGGGAAGCACAGATACGCAGTATTTT	CSARGSGGSTDTQYF
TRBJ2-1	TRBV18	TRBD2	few	TGTGCCAGCTCACCGAACGTAGCGGGAGGGCCGGGTGAGCAGTTCTTC	CASSPNVAGGPGEQFF
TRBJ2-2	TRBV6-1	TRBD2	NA	TGTGCCAGCAGGGATGAGGGAGGGCCGGGGACCGGGGAGCTGTTTTTT	CASRDEGGPGTGELFF
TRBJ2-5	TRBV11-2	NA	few	TGTGCCAGCAGCCCTCCGGGGGCCAGAGAGACCCAGTACTTC	CASSPPGARETQYF
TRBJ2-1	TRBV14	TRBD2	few	TGTGCCAGCAGCCGCCGACTAGCGGGGGGGCCGGGCAATGAGCAGTTCTTC	CASSRRLAGGPGNEQFF
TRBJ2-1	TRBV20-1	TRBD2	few	TGCAGTGCTAGAGTTAGCGGGGGGGCCCGTGAGCAGTTCTTC	CSARVSGGAREQFF
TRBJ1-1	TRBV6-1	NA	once	TGTGCCAGCAGCCAACCGGCAGGGACTAACACTGAAGCTTTCTTT	CASSQPAGTNTEAFF
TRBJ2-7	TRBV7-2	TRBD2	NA	TGTGCCAGCAGCTTGGGACTAGCGGGAAATACCTACGAGCAGTACTTC	CASSLGLAGNTYEQYF
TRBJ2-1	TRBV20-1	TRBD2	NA	TGCAGTGCCCAGGACTACGGCGGGGGAACCTACAATGAGCAGTTCTTC	CSAQDYGGGTYNEQFF
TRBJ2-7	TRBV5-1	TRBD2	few	TGCGCCAGCAGCTTAGCCCGGACTAGCTACGAGCAGTACTTC	CASSLARTSYEQYF
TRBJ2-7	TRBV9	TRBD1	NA	TGTGCCAGCAGCGTAGACGCCGGGACAGCGCCTCCCTACGAGCAGTACTTC	CASSVDAGTAPPYEQYF
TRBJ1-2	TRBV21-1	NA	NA	TGTGCCAGCAGCAACCGCCGGGACAGACGCTATGGCTACACCTTC	CASSNRRDRRYGYTF
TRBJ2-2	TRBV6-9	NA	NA	TGTGCCAGCAGTTATGCGAAACCTTGGGTCCGGCAGAGGGAATCCGGGGAGCTGTTTTTT	CASSYAKPWVRQRESGELFF
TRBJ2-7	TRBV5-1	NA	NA	TGCGCCAGCAGCTTGACCCGGGACACCTACGAGCAGTACTTC	CASSLTRDTYEQYF